This T cell receptor (beta chain) emerged from a study of identical twins. Whole-study findings and limits: Beta out-of-frame sequences showed weaker excess twin sharing. Analyses of zero insertions could be partly confounded by invariant MAIT and iNKT cells. A cross-sectional statistical analysis, not follow-up of the same donors, supported the conclusions.

As concerns this clonotype: Its antigen is currently unknown.

V was pared by 6 bases and J by 0 bases, with 4 bases of the junction left unmatched. Germline CDR1 and CDR2: MNHNS and SASEGT. This CDR3 contains 16 residues. TCRdb reprocessed the 5' RACE reads with MiXCR, giving one entry per CDR3 protein. The data contain nearly 650,000 distinct CDR3 sequences, 7.1% of them singletons. The sample was also reused in another study, on yellow fever vaccine responses in identical twins.

The TCR was taken from a woman between 18 and 30 years old in good health. The sequenced sample consisted of PBMCs. The chain joins TRBV6-1 to TRBJ2-1, with 11 bases matching TRBD2. DNA for the CDR3: TGTGCCAGCAGACGACTAGCGGGGCACTCCTACAATGAGCAGTTCTTC. Its translation: CASRRLAGHSYNEQFF.